The next 17 T cell receptor beta chains were all read from a single sample in a study of blood T cell repertoires in COVID-19. Using immunoSEQ multiplex PCR, the repertoire was profiled, and TCRdb retains in-frame clones only, with some absent. The data show over 200,000 clones, approximately 80% seen once. Sequenced sample: PBMCs or T cells enriched from blood (not recorded which). The receptors come from a woman between 45 and 60 years old with acute COVID-19.

CDR3 in amino acids: CATSNQVGAGNEKLFF. CDR3 DNA: TGTGCCACCAGCAACCAGGTGGGGGCGGGTAATGAAAAACTGTTTTTT. The V and J genes are TRBV15 and TRBJ1-4; D possibly corresponds to TRBD1 (6 bases). CDR1 LNHNV and CDR2 YYDKDF come from the germline V gene (reference sequence). The V gene lost 4 bases and the J gene lost 4 bases, with 16 bases spanning the gap. This CDR3 comprises 16 residues.

The chain joins TRBV28 to TRBJ1-2; weak D call: TRBD1 (6 bases). The CDR3 totals 12 residues. V was shortened by 5 bases and J by 8 bases, with 12 bases between the two germline ends. Germline V gene lookup returns CDR1 MDHEN and CDR2 SYDVKM. The CDR3 DNA is TGTGCCAGCAGTCCAGACAGGTTCGGCTACACCTTC. It yields the protein CASSPDRFGYTF.

This clone was picked up one time. The gene calls are TRBV7-2 and TRBJ1-2; 9 nucleotides agree with TRBD1. Germline CDR1 is SGHTA and CDR2 is FQGNSA. Losses at the gene ends were 5 bases for V and 4 bases for J; bases not matched to a gene: 8. The CDR3 is made up of 15 amino acids. CDR3 protein: CASSPGDRVSYGYTF. The CDR3 DNA reads TGTGCCAGCAGCCCCGGGGACAGGGTCAGCTATGGCTACACCTTC.

The chain has TRBV14 and TRBJ2-3; the D gene is possibly TRBD2 (7 bases). CDR1 SGHDN and CDR2 FVKESK come from the germline V gene. V was trimmed by 0 bases and J by 2 bases, leaving 15 bases between them. The CDR3 spans 17 residues. The CDR3 loop reads CASSQDGRGANTDTQYF. DNA of the CDR3: TGTGCCAGCAGCCAAGATGGGAGGGGGGCCAACACAGATACGCAGTATTTT.

This chain uses TRBV28 with TRBJ1-1; D is unresolved. The germline V gene has CDR1 MDHEN and CDR2 SYDVKM. The CDR3 length is 11 residues. The germline V and J ends were trimmed by 6 bases and 4 bases, with 6 bases remaining between them. Written as DNA, the CDR3 is TGTGCCAGCAGGCTACTCACTGAAGCTTTCTTT. Its protein product is CASRLLTEAFF.

This rearrangement joins TRBV29-1 to TRBJ2-3; TRBD1 agrees at 9 bases. V shed 6 bases, J shed 4 bases, and the junction held 8 bases outside the gene matches. The CDR3 has 14 residues. Germline assignment: CDR1 SQVTM and CDR2 ANQGSEA. CDR3 in amino acids: CSVKTGGWADTQYF. The CDR3 DNA sequence: TGCAGCGTCAAAACAGGGGGCTGGGCAGATACGCAGTATTTT.

The chain uses TRBV5-6 and TRBJ2-1; 7 nucleotides align to TRBD1. J was trimmed by 0 bases and V by 6 bases; bases with no gene match: 3. This CDR3 is 14 amino acids long. Germline V gene sequence: CDR1 SGHDT, CDR2 YYEEEE. The CDR3 sequence: CASMRTGSYNEQFF. For the CDR3, the DNA is TGTGCCAGCATGAGGACAGGCTCCTACAATGAGCAGTTCTTC.

This clone was seen more than once but under ten times. V usage is TRBV5-1 and J usage is TRBJ2-2; 8 nucleotides match TRBD2. Unmatched junction bases numbered 9, after V lost 3 bases and J lost 2 bases. Per germline, CDR1 SGHRS and CDR2 YFSETQ. This CDR3 spans 17 amino acids. CDR3 in DNA: TGCGCCAGCAGCTCCCCCCCGGGGGGGATAAACACCGGGGAGCTGTTTTTT. This sequence encodes CASSSPPGGINTGELFF.

The chain links TRBV11-2 to TRBJ2-7; the match to TRBD1 covers 10 bases. The germline V gene has CDR1 SGHAT and CDR2 FQNNGV. With 5 bases clipped from V and 3 bases from J, the junction kept 7 bases outside the gene matches. This CDR3 has 15 residues. CDR3 nucleotide sequence: TGTGCCAGCAGCCCTATGGGACAGGGGCGCTACGAGCAGTACTTC. This sequence encodes CASSPMGQGRYEQYF.

This sequence joins TRBV5-1 and TRBJ2-1, with D tentatively TRBD2 (6 bases). V was trimmed by 4 bases and J by 2 bases, leaving 13 bases between them. This CDR3 is 15 amino acids long. Germline CDR1 is SGHRS and CDR2 is YFSETQ. Written as DNA, the CDR3 is TGCGCCAGCAGCCCTCTACTAGCAACCTACAATGAGCAGTTCTTC. Its protein product is CASSPLLATYNEQFF.

The genes are TRBV7-6 and TRBJ1-4, with D unresolved. This CDR3 has 15 residues. With 4 bases removed from V and 0 bases from J, the gap between germline ends came to 9 bases. In germline, CDR1 is SGHVS, CDR2 FNYEAQ. CDR3 nucleotide sequence: TGTGCCAGCAGCTCCCCCGCGACAACTAATGAAAAACTGTTTTTT. Amino acids: CASSSPATTNEKLFF.

The chain uses TRBV7-2 and TRBJ2-3; 7 positions match TRBD2. The V and J ends lost 5 bases and 3 bases, in that order; junction bases with no gene match: 11. Germline-derived CDR1 and CDR2 are SGHTA and FQGNSA. The CDR3 loop spans 16 amino acids. CDR3 in DNA: TGTGCCAGCAGCCCCCCGGCGGGAGCCGTTACAGATACGCAGTATTTT. Protein: CASSPPAGAVTDTQYF.

The CDR3 is CASSPNRVRHNEQFF. CDR3 nucleotides: TGTGCCAGCAGCCCCAACAGGGTCCGCCACAATGAGCAGTTCTTC. The chain is built from TRBV11-1 and TRBJ2-1; D may be TRBD1 (6 bases). Germline loops: CDR1 SGHAT, CDR2 FQDESV (reference sequence). The CDR3 loop spans 15 amino acids. V gave up 5 bases and J gave up 5 bases, with 16 bases separating them. Supplemented by reference TRBV11-1 and TRBJ2-1, the full variable domain reads EAEVAQSPRYKITEKSQAVAFWCDPISGHATLYWYRQILGQGPELLVQFQDESVVDDSQLPKDRFSAERLKGVDSTLKIQPAELGDSAMYLCASSPNRVRHNEQFFGPGTRLTVL.

The rearrangement uses TRBV7-9 and TRBJ2-7, with D possibly TRBD2 on 6 matching bases. CDR1 and CDR2 from the germline V gene are SEHNR and FQNEAQ (reference sequence). Deletions cut 5 bases from V and 2 bases from J, with 16 bases between. The length of the CDR3 is 15 residues. CDR3 in amino acids: CASSLRDAPAYEQYF. CDR3 DNA sequence: TGTGCCAGCAGCCTGCGGGACGCCCCGGCCTACGAGCAGTACTTC.

This chain uses TRBV6-5 with TRBJ1-2; D perhaps matches TRBD1 (6 bases). The germline V gene has CDR1 MNHEY and CDR2 SVGAGI. The CDR3 extends over 13 amino acids. Trimming took 7 bases from V and 4 from J, leaving 13 bases between them. The CDR3 DNA follows: TGTGCCAGCACGATTGACAGGCGCTATGGCTACACCTTC. Residues: CASTIDRRYGYTF.

This clone was counted a few times. V gene TRBV28 combines with J gene TRBJ2-7; 12 nucleotides agree with TRBD1. The J segment lost 6 bases and the V segment lost 6 bases, leaving 9 bases of the junction unmatched. In germline, CDR1 is MDHEN, CDR2 SYDVKM. This CDR3 is 15 amino acids long. The CDR3 DNA is TGTGCCAGCAGGATAGCCGGGACAGGGGGCTTCGAGCAGTACTTC. It yields the protein CASRIAGTGGFEQYF.

This clone was detected only once. This chain connects TRBV7-2 to TRBJ1-4; TRBD1 is a possible D gene (6 bases). The germline V gene encodes CDR1 SGHTA and CDR2 FQGNSA. There are 13 residues in the CDR3. Trimming cost V 5 bases and J 9 bases, with 13 bases left between them. The CDR3 DNA is TGTGCCAGCAGCCCCCCGGGACACCAAAAACTGTTTTTT. It specifies CASSPPGHQKLFF. Based on the CDR3 plus reference TRBV7-2 and TRBJ1-4, the full variable domain is GAGVSQSPSNKVTEKGKDVELRCDPISGHTALYWYRQSLGQGLEFLIYFQGNSAPDKSGLPSDRFSAERTGGSVSTLTIQRTQQEDSAVYLCASSPPGHQKLFFGSGTQLSVL.